The T cell receptor beta chain described here comes from a study of T-cell reconstitution after alpha-beta-depleted transplantation in children. Researchers prepared the TCRbeta library using unique molecular identifiers, the study reports. TCRdb fed the PCR reads into MiXCR, producing one record per CDR3 protein. The sample lists roughly 160,000 distinct CDR3 sequences, 8.5% to 14% occurring once. This clonotype appeared many times. Germline values: CDR1 MGHRA, CDR2 YSYEKL. The CDR3 covers 18 residues. The trim removed 4 bases at V and 3 bases at J, leaving 5 bases unmatched. The material sequenced was PBMCs, taken before TCRalphabeta/CD19-depleted stem cell transplant. The sequence derives from a boy under 10 years old with acute myeloid leukemia, due to receive a stem cell transplant. The gene calls are TRBV4-1 and TRBJ2-2; 16 bases fit TRBD2. CDR3 sequence reads: CASSRGLAGGLDTGELFF. In nucleotides, the CDR3 is TGCGCCAGCAGCCGGGGACTAGCGGGGGGGCTGGACACCGGGGAGCTGTTTTTT.